A single TCR beta chain is shown here with its context. The split of CD4+ cells yielded CD45RA+ naive and CD45RA-negative memory subsets. The data derive from a study of shared clonotypes between healthy human individuals. This CDR3 comprises 11 residues. Germline assignment: CDR1 MNHEY and CDR2 SVGAGI. Trimming took off 6 bases at V and 4 bases at J, with 6 bases between the two ends. The table came from immunoSEQ multiplex PCR; TCRdb's copy has only in-frame clones and leaves some out. The table includes about 1.4 million clones, roughly 96% detected once. Material for sequencing was naive CD4+ T cells sorted from blood. Subset of the sample: CD45RA+ positively selected. This TCR was sampled from a young man in good health. The chain has TRBV6-5 and TRBJ1-2; D is undetermined. The CDR3 reads CASSPFYGYTF. In nucleotides, the CDR3 is TGTGCCAGCAGCCCGTTCTATGGCTACACCTTC.